This TCR beta chain stems from a study of cytomegalovirus exposure and HLA in healthy donors. Overall study: Earlier sequencing of some 180 million T cells yielded 120 million or so unique TCR beta sequences.

With 60 Vbeta and 13 Jbeta primers, the PCR was carried out. Original methodology: An analysis that came later counted 77 million or so unique TCR beta chains, approximately 10 million shared. Sequencing used immunoSEQ multiplex PCR; TCRdb keeps in-frame clones, though not all of them. The V and J calls and the clone size are those of that table, but D and trimming were determined from the DNA. The table has approximately 110,000 clones, less than 80% seen once; the top ten hold over 3.5%. The sequencing input was PBMCs. This TCR was recovered from a man aged 30 to 39 in good health and CMV-seropositive.

The CDR3 DNA is TGTGCCAGCAGCCCGGGGACAGGGACCCACGAGCAGTACTTC. The encoded protein is CASSPGTGTHEQYF. The rearrangement joins TRBV9 to TRBJ2-5; 9 nucleotides line up with TRBD1. Near its end, the DNA agrees better with TRBJ2-7, so the J call may be wrong. The CDR3 contains 14 residues. From germline, CDR1 is SGDLS and CDR2 YYNGEE.